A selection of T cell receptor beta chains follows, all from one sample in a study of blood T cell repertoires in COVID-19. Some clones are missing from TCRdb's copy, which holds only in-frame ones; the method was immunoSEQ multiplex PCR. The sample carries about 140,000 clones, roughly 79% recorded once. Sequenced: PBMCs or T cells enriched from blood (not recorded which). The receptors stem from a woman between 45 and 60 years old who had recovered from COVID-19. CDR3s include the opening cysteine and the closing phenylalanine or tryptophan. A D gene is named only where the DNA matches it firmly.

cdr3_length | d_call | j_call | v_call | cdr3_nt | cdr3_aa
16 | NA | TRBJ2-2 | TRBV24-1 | TGTGCCACCAGTCCTGGGGCAGGGATGAACACCGGGGAGCTGTTTTTT | CATSPGAGMNTGELFF
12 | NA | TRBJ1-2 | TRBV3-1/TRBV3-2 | TGTGCCAGCGGGGGGGGCGCGGATGGCTACACCTTC | CASGGGADGYTF
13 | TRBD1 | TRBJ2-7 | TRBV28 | TGTGCCAGCCTGGGACAGGGGATCCACGAGCAGTACTTC | CASLGQGIHEQYF
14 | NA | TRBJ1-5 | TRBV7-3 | TGTGCCAGCAGCCGGACACATAGCAATCAGCCCCAGCATTTT | CASSRTHSNQPQHF
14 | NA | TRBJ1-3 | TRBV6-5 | TGTGCCAGCAGTTACGGACAATTTGGAAACACCATATATTTT | CASSYGQFGNTIYF
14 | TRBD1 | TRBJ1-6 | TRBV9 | TGTGCCAGCAGCGGGGGGACAGGGAATTCACCCCTCCACTTT | CASSGGTGNSPLHF
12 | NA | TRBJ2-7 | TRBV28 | TGTGCCAGCACCTCCCTCGGGGGCGAGCAGTACTTC | CASTSLGGEQYF
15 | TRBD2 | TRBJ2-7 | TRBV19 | TGTGCCAGTAGTATAACCGGGAGGGTGACCTACGAGCAGTACTTC | CASSITGRVTYEQYF
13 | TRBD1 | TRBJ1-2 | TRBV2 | TGTGCCAGCAGCGTTGGGACAGAATATGGCTACACCTTC | CASSVGTEYGYTF
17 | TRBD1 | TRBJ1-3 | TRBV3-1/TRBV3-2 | TGTGCCAGCAGCCCCGGTCTGGACAGGGGGCTTGGAAACACCATATATTTT | CASSPGLDRGLGNTIYF
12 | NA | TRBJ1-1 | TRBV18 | TGTGCCAGCTCACCACCGGCAGGGGAGGCTTTCTTT | CASSPPAGEAFF
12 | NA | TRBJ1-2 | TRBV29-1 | TGCAGCGTTGAACCAAATCAATATGGCTACACCTTC | CSVEPNQYGYTF
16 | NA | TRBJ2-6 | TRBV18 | TGTGCCAGCTCACAAACGACAGTGTCTGGGGCCAACGTCCTGACTTTC | CASSQTTVSGANVLTF
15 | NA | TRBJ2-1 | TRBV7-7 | TGTGCCAGCAGCCTAGGTAACGGTCCCTACAATGAGCAGTTCTTC | CASSLGNGPYNEQFF